These T cell receptor beta chains were read from a single sample in a study of OX40 agonist ivuxolimab in advanced cancers. The table came from immunoSEQ multiplex PCR; TCRdb's copy has only in-frame clones and leaves some out. The table records 100,000 or so clones, about nine tenths of them present only once. The sample was CD4+ or CD8+ T cells sorted from blood, taken in a trial of the OX40 agonist ivuxolimab. The receptors originated from an adult with an advanced solid tumor such as melanoma, head and neck, liver or kidney cancer. The CDR3 runs from the conserved cysteine through the conserved F or W. Each record gives: V gene, clone size, J gene, D gene, CDR3 protein, CDR3 DNA. D genes are given only for firm matches. Some rows mark clone size as missing; the rest say once, few, many or name a class of expanded clone.

TRBV9,-,TRBJ1-3,TRBD1,CASSVDRGKLSGNTIYF,TGTGCCAGCAGCGTCGACAGGGGGAAGCTCTCTGGAAACACCATATATTTT
TRBV29-1,-,TRBJ1-1,-,CSVFGDVPLNTEAFF,TGCAGCGTTTTTGGGGACGTTCCTTTGAACACTGAAGCTTTCTTT
TRBV4-3,-,TRBJ2-5,-,CASSQSLGYQETQYF,TGCGCCAGCAGCCAAAGTCTCGGGTACCAAGAGACCCAGTACTTC
TRBV10-3,-,TRBJ2-7,-,CAISGGVSRSSYEQYF,TGTGCCATCAGTGGGGGGGTTAGCAGATCCTCCTACGAGCAGTACTTC
TRBV4-1,-,TRBJ2-1,-,CASSQVGREQFF,TGCGCCAGCAGCCAAGTCGGTCGTGAGCAGTTCTTC
TRBV7-2,-,TRBJ2-5,TRBD2,CASSRGGLAGRRQETQYF,TGTGCCAGCAGCCGTGGTGGACTAGCGGGGCGCCGTCAAGAGACCCAGTACTTC
TRBV18,once,TRBJ2-7,-,CASSPREGSHEQYF,TGTGCCAGCTCTCCTAGAGAAGGGTCGCACGAGCAGTACTTC
TRBV5-1,-,TRBJ2-7,-,CASSDLYHQYF,TGCGCCAGCTCCGACTTATACCACCAGTACTTC
TRBV5-1,-,TRBJ2-7,-,CASSLDGYEQYF,TGCGCCAGCAGCTTGGATGGCTACGAGCAGTACTTC
TRBV28,-,TRBJ1-2,-,CASSPATYGYTF,TGTGCCAGCAGTCCCGCCACGTATGGCTACACCTTC
TRBV6-5,-,TRBJ2-7,-,CASTPREGIYEQYF,TGTGCCAGCACCCCCCGTGAGGGTATTTACGAGCAGTACTTC
TRBV28,once,TRBJ2-7,-,CASSTPTDSIFF,TGTGCCAGCAGTACGCCGACGGATAGCATCTTCTTC
TRBV10-2,-,TRBJ1-1,-,CASRAGQWNTEAFF,TGCGCCAGCAGGGCGGGACAATGGAACACTGAAGCTTTCTTT
TRBV28,-,TRBJ2-7,-,CASSHTTGELAVTSYEQYF,TGTGCCAGCAGTCACACGACAGGGGAACTAGCGGTGACCTCCTACGAGCAGTACTTC
TRBV9,-,TRBJ2-1,TRBD2,CASSPRASGNSYNEQFF,TGTGCCAGCAGCCCCCGGGCTAGCGGAAACTCCTACAATGAGCAGTTCTTC
TRBV5-1,-,TRBJ2-5,-,CASSFGDRGNQETQYF,TGCGCCAGCAGCTTCGGGGATCGGGGAAATCAAGAGACCCAGTACTTC
TRBV7-2,-,TRBJ2-7,TRBD2,CASSLGPGLAGYEQYF,TGTGCCAGCAGCTTAGGACCGGGACTAGCGGGCTACGAGCAGTACTTC
TRBV7-2,few,TRBJ1-2,TRBD1,CASSLPGGGYGYTF,TGTGCCAGCAGCTTACCAGGGGGTGGCTATGGCTACACCTTC
TRBV2,-,TRBJ2-1,-,CASDAIGQRYNEQFF,TGTGCCAGCGACGCAATCGGACAAAGATACAATGAGCAGTTCTTC
TRBV28,-,TRBJ2-7,TRBD2,CASRAGERTWTSGYYEQYF,TGTGCCAGCAGGGCTGGGGAGCGGACTTGGACTAGCGGATACTACGAGCAGTACTTC
TRBV18,-,TRBJ2-3,TRBD2,CASSLFPLAGAETDTQYF,TGTGCCAGCTCCCTTTTCCCCCTAGCGGGAGCGGAAACAGATACGCAGTATTTT
TRBV11-2,-,TRBJ1-2,TRBD1,CASSFAGTGGPGTF,TGTGCCAGCAGCTTTGCGGGGACAGGGGGTCCGGGCACCTTC
TRBV6-5,-,TRBJ2-2,-,CASSSNTNTGELFF,TGTGCCAGCAGTTCTAATACGAACACCGGGGAGCTGTTTTTT
TRBV7-9,-,TRBJ2-7,-,CASSFAYEQYF,TGTGCCAGCAGCTTCGCGTATGAGCAGTACTTC
TRBV5-4,once,TRBJ2-7,-,CASSYGHTEQYF,TGTGCCAGCAGCTACGGACATACCGAGCAGTACTTC
TRBV11-2,-,TRBJ2-3,TRBD2,CASSPRGLAGRTDTQYF,TGTGCCAGCAGCCCGAGGGGGCTAGCGGGACGCACAGATACGCAGTATTTT
TRBV19,few,TRBJ2-7,-,CASSIGKASGEQYF,TGTGCCAGTAGTATTGGGAAGGCCAGTGGCGAGCAGTACTTC
TRBV4-3,few,TRBJ2-7,TRBD1,CASSRTGQGNYEQYF,TGCGCCAGCAGCCGCACGGGACAGGGGAATTACGAGCAGTACTTC
TRBV7-9,-,TRBJ2-7,TRBD2,CASSFRGSSSYEQYF,TGTGCCAGCAGCTTCCGCGGGAGTAGCTCCTACGAGCAGTACTTC
TRBV7-6,-,TRBJ2-2,-,CASSSSYGTYTGELFF,TGTGCCAGCAGCTCCTCTTACGGGACTTACACCGGGGAGCTGTTTTTT
TRBV5-1,-,TRBJ2-5,-,CASSLATETQYF,TGCGCCAGCAGCTTGGCCACCGAGACCCAGTACTTC
TRBV6-6,-,TRBJ1-1,TRBD1,CASSPGTANTEAFF,TGTGCCAGCAGTCCCGGGACAGCTAACACTGAAGCTTTCTTT
TRBV7-2,-,TRBJ2-7,-,CASRPSSGGQREQYF,TGTGCCAGCAGACCAAGCAGTGGGGGGCAAAGGGAGCAGTACTTC
TRBV6-6,-,TRBJ2-3,-,CASSKSGSTDTQYF,TGTGCCAGCAGCAAGAGCGGGAGCACAGATACGCAGTATTTT
TRBV28,-,TRBJ2-2,-,CASSPGHTNTGELFF,TGTGCCAGCAGCCCCGGACATACCAACACCGGGGAGCTGTTTTTT
TRBV5-1,-,TRBJ2-1,TRBD2,CASSSASGRLNEQFF,TGCGCCAGCAGCTCCGCTAGCGGGAGGCTGAATGAGCAGTTCTTC
TRBV30,-,TRBJ1-3,-,CAWSVRGGNSGNTIYF,TGTGCCTGGAGTGTACGGGGGGGCAACTCTGGAAACACCATATATTTT